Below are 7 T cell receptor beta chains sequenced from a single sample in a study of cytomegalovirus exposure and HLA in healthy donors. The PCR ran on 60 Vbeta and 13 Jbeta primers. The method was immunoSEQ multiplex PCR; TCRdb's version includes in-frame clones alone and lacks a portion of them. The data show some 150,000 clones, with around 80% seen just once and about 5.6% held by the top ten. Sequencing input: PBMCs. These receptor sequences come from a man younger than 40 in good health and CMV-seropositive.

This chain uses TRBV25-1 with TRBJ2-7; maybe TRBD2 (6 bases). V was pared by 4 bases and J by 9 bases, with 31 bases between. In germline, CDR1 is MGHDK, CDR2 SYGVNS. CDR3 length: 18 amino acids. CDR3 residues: CASSGPHRQDGGIGGQYF. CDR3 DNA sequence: TGTGCCAGCAGTGGCCCTCACCGTCAGGACGGGGGAATTGGCGGGCAGTACTTC.

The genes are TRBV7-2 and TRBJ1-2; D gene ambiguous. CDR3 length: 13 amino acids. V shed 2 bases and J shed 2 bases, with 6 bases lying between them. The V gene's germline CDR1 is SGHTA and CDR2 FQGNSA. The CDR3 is CASSLNLNYGYTF. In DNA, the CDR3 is TGTGCCAGCAGCTTAAACTTGAACTATGGCTACACCTTC. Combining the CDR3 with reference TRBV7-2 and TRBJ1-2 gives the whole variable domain GAGVSQSPSNKVTEKGKDVELRCDPISGHTALYWYRQSLGQGLEFLIYFQGNSAPDKSGLPSDRFSAERTGGSVSTLTIQRTQQEDSAVYLCASSLNLNYGYTFGSGTRLTVV.

CDR3 sequence (DNA): TGCGCCAGCCGCCAGGGGTCTAGCGGGAGGGACAAGACCCAGTACTTC. Its protein product is CASRQGSSGRDKTQYF. This chain links TRBV10-2 with TRBJ2-5, with 12 bases aligning to TRBD2. Germline-derived CDR1 and CDR2 are WSHSY and SAAADI. The CDR3 is 16 amino acids. J was trimmed by 6 bases and V by 8 bases; bases with no gene match: 13.

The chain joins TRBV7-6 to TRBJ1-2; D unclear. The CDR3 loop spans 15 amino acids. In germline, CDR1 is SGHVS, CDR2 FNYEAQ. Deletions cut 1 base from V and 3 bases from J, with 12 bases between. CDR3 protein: CASSLVYGGDYGYTF. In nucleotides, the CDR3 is TGTGCCAGCAGCTTAGTCTATGGCGGTGACTATGGCTACACCTTC.

In DNA form, the CDR3 reads TGTGCCAGCAGCCTGGACACCCTTTCCTACGAGCAGTACTTC. It encodes CASSLDTLSYEQYF. V and J are TRBV7-6 and TRBJ2-7; a weak D match, TRBD1 (5 bases). The V end lost 5 bases, the J end lost 1 base, and 12 bases lay between the germline ends. Germline lookup yields CDR1 SGHVS and CDR2 FNYEAQ. This CDR3 comprises 14 residues.

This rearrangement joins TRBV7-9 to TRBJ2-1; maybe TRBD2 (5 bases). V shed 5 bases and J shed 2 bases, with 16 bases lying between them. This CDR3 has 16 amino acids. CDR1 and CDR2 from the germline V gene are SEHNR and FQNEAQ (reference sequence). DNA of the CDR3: TGTGCCAGCAGCCCTCAAGTGGGAGCGACCTACAATGAGCAGTTCTTC. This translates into CASSPQVGATYNEQFF.

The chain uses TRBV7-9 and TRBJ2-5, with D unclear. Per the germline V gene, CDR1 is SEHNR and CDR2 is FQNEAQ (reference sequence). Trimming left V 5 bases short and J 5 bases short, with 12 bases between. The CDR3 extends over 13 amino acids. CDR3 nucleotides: TGTGCCAGCAGCAGTATCCGCCGGGAGACCCAGTACTTC. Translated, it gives CASSSIRRETQYF.